This TCR beta chain emerged from a study of OX40 agonist ivuxolimab in advanced cancers. This table comes from immunoSEQ multiplex PCR, and its TCRdb copy is limited to in-frame clones, with some not included. The table has over 90,000 clones, around 87% seen once. Of note for this clone: The junction shows a germline mismatch at one end, possibly a read error.

This receptor was taken from an adult with an advanced solid tumor such as melanoma, head and neck, liver or kidney cancer. This specimen was CD4+ or CD8+ T cells sorted from blood, taken in a trial of the OX40 agonist ivuxolimab.

As DNA, the CDR3 is TGTGCCAGCAGCCTAGCGACAGTAGCTCCCTACTATGGCTACACCTTC. Encoded protein: CASSLATVAPYYGYTF. This chain joins TRBV7-9 and TRBJ1-2; maybe TRBD1 (5 bases). The length of the CDR3 is 16 residues. Germline values: CDR1 SEHNR, CDR2 FQNEAQ (reference sequence).